This TCR beta chain was observed in a study of beta chain features in type 1 diabetes. Across the whole study: Approximately 100 million sorted cells were examined across all samples.

Expressed TCRB transcripts were sequenced because the entire RNA isolate underwent reverse transcription. Measured with immunoSEQ multiplex PCR; TCRdb has only the in-frame clones, and not every one. The sample includes hundreds of thousands of clones, 15% to 20% of them seen just once. Turning to this clone: Its antigen is currently unknown. The sample carries other DNA sequences with the same CDR3.

V shed 5 bases and J shed 1 base, with 6 bases lying between them. From germline, CDR1 is KGHSH and CDR2 LQKENI. The CDR3 covers 13 residues. Overall study findings and caveats: Significant though moderate, a shortening of TCRB CDR3s appeared in all four CD4+ subsets of Type 1 diabetes patients.

The TCR originated in a woman aged 18-29 years in good health. This chain connects TRBV18 to TRBJ1-5; D remains ambiguous. The sequenced sample consisted of naive CD4+ T cells from blood. The CDR3 sequence: CASSGQSNQPQHF. The CDR3 DNA reads as TGTGCCAGCTCAGGCCAAAGCAATCAGCCCCAGCATTTT.